This T cell receptor beta chain emerged from a study of STAT3 mutations in large granular lymphocyte leukemia. Study-level points and caveats: At least one immunodominant TCR beta clonotype appeared in every T-cell large granular lymphocyte leukemia patient.

Only one count was recorded for this clone. Its antigen is undetermined. Repertoires were generated with immunoSEQ multiplex PCR, while TCRdb's copy carries only in-frame clones and drops some. The sample yields about 6,700 clones, less than 75% seen once. The V gene's germline CDR1 is SGHRS and CDR2 YFSETQ. V lost 0 bases to trimming and J lost 1 base; unmatched junction nucleotides: 7. The CDR3 runs to 16 residues. The chain carries TRBV5-1 and TRBJ2-7; the match to TRBD2 covers 7 bases. The origin of this receptor is a boy between 10 and 17 years old with T-cell large granular lymphocyte leukemia. Some clones in this sample may be carry-over from other donors' samples. Material: peripheral blood mononuclear cells. CDR3: CASSLGGTTTSYEQYF. In DNA, the CDR3 is TGCGCCAGCAGCTTGGGGGGGACTACGACGTCCTACGAGCAGTACTTC.